These T cell receptor beta chains were read from a single sample in a study of Ad26.COV2.S vaccination and SARS-CoV-2 variants. Profiled with immunoSEQ multiplex PCR; TCRdb holds only in-frame clones, not every one. The sample lists fewer than 900,000 clones; around 89% were seen once. Sequencing used peripheral blood, obtained in a trial of Ad26.COV2.S vaccine versus placebo. The receptors shown here come from a person aged 18-65 years who received the Ad26.COV2.S COVID-19 vaccine or a placebo. The CDR3 runs from the conserved cysteine through the conserved F or W. A D gene is named only where the DNA matches it firmly. Clone size is stated in some rows and not others, as once, few, many or a class when expanded.

CAIMRAGEDYGYTF,TGTGCCATCATGAGGGCAGGGGAGGACTATGGCTACACCTTC,TRBV10-3,once,.,TRBJ1-2
CASSLDPAGGYNEQFF,TGTGCCAGCAGCTTGGATCCAGCGGGAGGGTACAATGAGCAGTTCTTC,TRBV5-4,.,TRBD2,TRBJ2-1
CASSLQGGSYNEQFF,TGTGCCAGCAGCTTACAGGGAGGCTCCTACAATGAGCAGTTCTTC,TRBV7-3,.,.,TRBJ2-1
CASSAYGGGYGYTF,TGTGCCAGCAGCGCGTACGGGGGTGGCTATGGCTACACCTTC,TRBV3-1/TRBV3-2,.,.,TRBJ1-2
CAWTTGTGGNTIYF,TGTGCCTGGACTACCGGGACAGGAGGAAACACCATATATTTT,TRBV30,.,TRBD1,TRBJ1-3
CASSEGGELFF,TGTGCCAGCAGCGAGGGGGGGGAGCTGTTTTTT,TRBV7-6,.,.,TRBJ2-2
CASSPLPSGQTSYEQYF,TGTGCCAGCTCCCCTCTCCCTAGCGGGCAGACTTCCTACGAGCAGTACTTC,TRBV18,.,TRBD2,TRBJ2-7
CASSQAAGLPQHF,TGTGCCAGCAGCCAAGCCGCGGGGCTGCCCCAGCATTTT,TRBV3-1/TRBV3-2,.,.,TRBJ1-5
CASSLSGMAGTEAFF,TGTGCCAGCAGCTTATCTGGGATGGCGGGCACTGAAGCTTTCTTT,TRBV7-3,.,.,TRBJ1-1
CASSQDPGQNYEQYF,TGTGCCAGCAGCCAAGATCCCGGACAAAACTACGAGCAGTACTTC,TRBV4-2,.,.,TRBJ2-7
CASSQTGTEQYF,TGTGCCAGCAGCCAGACAGGGACCGAGCAGTACTTC,TRBV13,once,TRBD1,TRBJ2-7
CASSFGEVAKTQYF,TGTGCCAGCAGCTTTGGGGAGGTGGCTAAGACCCAGTACTTC,TRBV5-4,.,.,TRBJ2-5
CSVEGAGSSGTDTQYF,TGCAGCGTTGAAGGGGCTGGCTCTAGCGGGACGGATACGCAGTATTTT,TRBV29-1,.,TRBD2,TRBJ2-3
CASSLSPAPDTQYF,TGTGCCAGCAGCTTAAGCCCAGCCCCAGATACGCAGTATTTT,TRBV7-2,.,.,TRBJ2-3
CASSYSRAFPITEAFF,TGTGCCAGCAGTTACTCGCGCGCTTTCCCGATTACTGAAGCTTTCTTT,TRBV6-5,.,.,TRBJ1-1
CASSIGRLNSPLHF,TGTGCCAGTAGTATCGGTAGACTTAATTCACCCCTCCACTTT,TRBV19,.,.,TRBJ1-6
CATSGGTEAFF,TGTGCCACCTCAGGGGGCACTGAAGCTTTCTTT,TRBV24-1,.,TRBD1,TRBJ1-1
CASSYRGQGYEQYF,TGTGCCAGCAGTTACCGGGGACAGGGCTACGAGCAGTACTTC,TRBV6-5,.,TRBD1,TRBJ2-7
CASSPFNNEQFF,TGTGCCAGCTCACCCTTTAACAATGAGCAGTTCTTC,TRBV18,.,.,TRBJ2-1
CASTTGGAGYTF,TGCGCCAGCACCACAGGCGGGGCTGGCTACACCTTC,TRBV10-2,.,.,TRBJ1-2
CASGALEQFF,TGTGCCAGCGGGGCTCTAGAGCAGTTCTTC,TRBV6-1,.,.,TRBJ2-1
CASSLGTGAQPQHF,TGTGCCAGCAGCTTGGGGACAGGGGCTCAGCCCCAGCATTTT,TRBV5-6,.,TRBD1,TRBJ1-5
CASSSQGPLSANVLTF,TGTGCCAGCAGTTCTCAGGGTCCCCTCTCGGCCAACGTCCTGACTTTC,TRBV11-2,.,.,TRBJ2-6
CASSLSTGSNTGELFF,TGTGCCAGCAGCTTATCGACAGGTTCGAACACCGGGGAGCTGTTTTTT,TRBV7-6,few,.,TRBJ2-2
CAISERGLGEVYGYTF,TGTGCCATCAGTGAAAGGGGTTTAGGAGAAGTCTATGGCTACACCTTC,TRBV10-3,.,.,TRBJ1-2
CATATGKSTDTQYF,TGTGCCACAGCGACAGGGAAAAGCACAGATACGCAGTATTTT,TRBV19,.,TRBD1,TRBJ2-3
CASSLDTGQVNFSGANVLTF,TGTGCCAGCAGCTTAGATACGGGACAGGTTAACTTCTCTGGGGCCAACGTCCTGACTTTC,TRBV11-2,.,TRBD1,TRBJ2-6
CASSPMENTEAFF,TGTGCCAGCAGCCCCATGGAGAACACTGAAGCTTTCTTT,TRBV6-5,few,.,TRBJ1-1
CAWSIADRGRNTIYF,TGTGCCTGGAGCATCGCGGACAGGGGAAGAAACACCATATATTTT,TRBV30,.,TRBD1,TRBJ1-3
CASSIPGQGRELFF,TGTGCCAGCAGCATACCGGGACAGGGCCGGGAGCTGTTTTTT,TRBV7-9,.,TRBD1,TRBJ2-2
CASSPGASGSSTGELFF,TGTGCCAGCTCACCAGGGGCGAGCGGGAGTAGCACCGGGGAGCTGTTTTTT,TRBV18,.,TRBD2,TRBJ2-2
CASSWGASEQYF,TGTGCCAGCAGTTGGGGGGCAAGTGAGCAGTACTTC,TRBV6-2/TRBV6-3,.,.,TRBJ2-7
CAWGSSAQLGTDTQYF,TGTGCCTGGGGATCCTCGGCACAGTTAGGCACAGATACGCAGTATTTT,TRBV30,.,.,TRBJ2-3
CASSPGGGELFF,TGTGCCAGCAGCCCGGGGGGCGGGGAGCTGTTTTTT,TRBV11-3,.,TRBD2,TRBJ2-2
CASSYSTRGTNEKLFF,TGTGCCAGCAGTTACTCGACGCGGGGAACTAATGAAAAACTGTTTTTT,TRBV6-6,.,.,TRBJ1-4
CASSLRVTQGSYEQYF,TGTGCCAGCAGCTTGAGGGTAACACAGGGATCCTACGAGCAGTACTTC,TRBV5-6,.,.,TRBJ2-7
CASSLVGSEQYF,TGTGCCAGCAGCTTAGTCGGGTCCGAGCAGTACTTC,TRBV7-9,.,.,TRBJ2-7
CASSQGRDIPYEQYF,TGTGCCAGCAGCCAAGGCAGGGACATTCCTTACGAGCAGTACTTC,TRBV3-1/TRBV3-2,.,.,TRBJ2-7
CASSGDTGELFF,TGTGCCAGCAGCGGTGACACCGGGGAGCTGTTTTTT,TRBV2,once,.,TRBJ2-2
CAWSVQITNQPQHF,TGTGCCTGGAGTGTTCAAATAACTAATCAGCCCCAGCATTTT,TRBV30,.,.,TRBJ1-5
CASSPRGVNTDTQYF,TGTGCCAGCAGCCCGCGGGGGGTCAACACAGATACGCAGTATTTT,TRBV5-6,.,TRBD2,TRBJ2-3
CASSLGPSTPNNGYTF,TGCGCCAGCAGCTTGGGGCCCTCAACCCCCAACAATGGCTACACCTTC,TRBV5-1,.,.,TRBJ1-2
CASSHGLAGDQETQYF,TGCGCCAGCAGCCATGGACTAGCGGGGGACCAAGAGACCCAGTACTTC,TRBV4-3,.,TRBD2,TRBJ2-5
CASSLYRNQPQHF,TGTGCCAGCAGTTTATACAGAAATCAGCCCCAGCATTTT,TRBV27,.,.,TRBJ1-5
CASSIQGKGYQPQHF,TGTGCCAGTAGTATCCAGGGCAAAGGATATCAGCCCCAGCATTTT,TRBV19,.,.,TRBJ1-5
CASSTPTSGEVPPSTDTQYF,TGTGCCAGCAGCACCCCGACTAGCGGGGAGGTCCCTCCTAGCACAGATACGCAGTATTTT,TRBV7-6,.,TRBD2,TRBJ2-3
CASSWTATGELFF,TGTGCCAGCAGCTGGACAGCCACCGGGGAGCTGTTTTTT,TRBV5-4,few,.,TRBJ2-2
CATSSGQGGTEAFF,TGTGCCACCAGCAGTGGACAGGGAGGAACTGAAGCTTTCTTT,TRBV15,.,TRBD1,TRBJ1-1
CASSFRGDNSPLHF,TGTGCCAGCAGCTTCCGAGGTGATAATTCACCCCTCCACTTT,TRBV5-6,.,.,TRBJ1-6
CASSLGSSGNEKLFF,TGTGCCAGCAGCTTGGGATCCTCTGGTAACGAAAAACTGTTTTTT,TRBV7-9,.,.,TRBJ1-4
CASRRTSGSDEQYF,TGTGCCAGTAGGAGGACTAGCGGGAGTGACGAGCAGTACTTC,TRBV19,.,TRBD2,TRBJ2-7
CASSLALAASQETQYF,TGTGCCAGCAGCTTAGCTCTAGCGGCGTCCCAAGAGACCCAGTACTTC,TRBV11-2,.,TRBD2,TRBJ2-5
CASIGRNTEAFF,TGTGCCAGCATTGGGAGGAACACTGAAGCTTTCTTT,TRBV25-1,.,.,TRBJ1-1
CASSMAYNEQFF,TGTGCCAGTAGTATGGCCTACAATGAGCAGTTCTTC,TRBV19,.,.,TRBJ2-1
CAWSVRDTQYF,TGTGCCTGGAGTGTAAGAGATACGCAGTATTTT,TRBV30,once,.,TRBJ2-3